The clone carrying this T cell receptor (beta chain) was seen ten or more times. Constant-segment primers and 5'RACE yielded cDNA libraries for TCR alpha and TCR beta, each carrying sample barcodes and UMIs. TCRdb reprocessed the 5' RACE reads with MiXCR, giving one entry per CDR3 protein. The table lists 250,000 to 300,000 distinct CDR3 sequences, around 8% of them singletons. The CDR3 extends over 16 amino acids. The V segment lost 0 bases and the J segment 7 bases; nucleotides outside the gene matches: 4. Germline-derived CDR1 and CDR2 are LGHNA and YSLEER. The sample comes from a study of T-cell memory formation after mild COVID-19. Looking at the study overall: Largely, the TCR clusters proved donor specific.

Sequenced input: PBMCs or a T cell subset sorted from them (not recorded which). This sequence was found in a man aged 18 to 29 who had mild COVID-19 (a few samples of this study predate the infection). Cell type and time point are not known. The V gene is TRBV4-3, the J gene TRBJ1-6; 9 bases are shared with TRBD1. This chain's CDR3 is CASSQELGTGNSPLHF. The CDR3 DNA is TGCGCCAGCAGCCAAGAGCTGGGGACAGGGAATTCACCCCTCCACTTT.